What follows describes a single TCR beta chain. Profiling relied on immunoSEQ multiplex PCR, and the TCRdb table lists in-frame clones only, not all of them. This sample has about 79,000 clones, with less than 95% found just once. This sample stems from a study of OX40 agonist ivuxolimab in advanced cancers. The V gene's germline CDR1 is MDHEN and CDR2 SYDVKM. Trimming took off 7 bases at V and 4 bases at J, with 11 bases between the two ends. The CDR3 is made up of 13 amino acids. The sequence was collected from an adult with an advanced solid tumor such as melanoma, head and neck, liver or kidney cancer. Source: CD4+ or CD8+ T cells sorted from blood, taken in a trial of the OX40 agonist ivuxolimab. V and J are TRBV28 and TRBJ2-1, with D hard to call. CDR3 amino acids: CASTQGSYNEQFF. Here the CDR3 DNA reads TGTGCCAGCACCCAAGGATCTTACAATGAGCAGTTCTTC.